This T cell receptor (beta chain) was sequenced for a study of long-term antiretroviral therapy in people with HIV. The CDR3 loop spans 16 amino acids. The junction had 12 bases not matched to a gene; V was cut back by 3 bases and J by 4 bases. CDR1 is LGHNA and CDR2 is YSLEER in the germline V gene. Worth noting for this clone: What it binds is unknown.

A v3.0 immunoSEQ assay was performed at survey level. Assay used: immunoSEQ multiplex PCR; TCRdb lists only in-frame clones, some missing. Among 25,000 to 30,000 clones listed, over 85% were seen once. Regarding the study as a whole: Therapy changes, viral resistance and ART adherence were not documented in the available data. Versus controls, repertoires in people with HIV had narrower CDR3 length ranges.

The rearrangement joins TRBV4-3 to TRBJ2-7; TRBD1 agrees at 7 bases. This receptor was taken from a woman aged 40 to 55 with HIV. The sequencing used unsorted PBMCs, collected roughly 6.5 years after starting antiretroviral therapy. CDR3 bases: TGCGCCAGCAGCCAGGATACAACAGGGGATATGTACGAGCAGTACTTC. Residues: CASSQDTTGDMYEQYF.